These 20 T cell receptor beta chains came from one sample sequenced in a study of blood T cell repertoires in COVID-19 (TCRdb year 2020). The receptor library was made with the immunoSEQ multiplex PCR assay. As stored in TCRdb, this immuneACCESS dataset retains in-frame rearrangements with V and J assigned. A fraction of the clones does not appear; measured against another copy, unresolved V genes explain less than half of the discrepancy, and the remainder lacks a known reason. The sample table lists 65,000 to 100,000 clones, about 80% of them with a count of one. The leading ten clones occupy around 13% of the sample. Sequenced material: peripheral blood. All receptors come from a human donor in a cohort sampled during active COVID-19.

The table lists this clone with a count of one. This sequence joins TRBV5-6 and TRBJ2-7, with 10 bases that match TRBD2. There are 15 residues in the CDR3. Germline CDR1 SGHDT, CDR2 YYEEEE. Trimming at V came to 4 bases and at J to 1 base, leaving 5 bases not matched to a gene. This CDR3 reads CASSPPSGGSYEQYF. The CDR3 DNA reads TGTGCCAGCAGCCCCCCTAGCGGGGGATCCTACGAGCAGTACTTC.

The genes are TRBV9 and TRBJ2-3; possibly TRBD1 for D (6 bases). Germline V gene lookup returns CDR1 SGDLS and CDR2 YYNGEE. This CDR3 is built from 14 residues. V was pared by 4 bases and J by 4 bases, with 13 bases between. In DNA form, the CDR3 reads TGTGCCAGCAGCCCACGGACAGCGTCAGATACGCAGTATTTT. It specifies CASSPRTASDTQYF.

The V and J genes are TRBV9 and TRBJ1-2; D remains ambiguous. This CDR3 contains 16 residues. V lost 2 bases to trimming and J lost 4 bases, with 18 bases between them. Germline assignment: CDR1 SGDLS and CDR2 YYNGEE. The CDR3 protein is CASSVSWAGFGYGYTF. The CDR3 DNA sequence: TGTGCCAGCAGCGTCTCCTGGGCCGGATTTGGCTATGGCTACACCTTC.

V usage is TRBV28 and J usage is TRBJ1-2; 9 bases agree with TRBD1. Trimming at V came to 5 bases and at J to 7 bases, leaving 8 bases not matched to a gene. Germline V gene sequence: CDR1 MDHEN, CDR2 SYDVKM. The CDR3 sequence is 14 residues long. The CDR3 DNA reads TGTGCCAGCAGTCGGTTAACAGGGGGCATTGGCTACACCTTC. Its protein product is CASSRLTGGIGYTF.

The V gene is TRBV2, the J gene TRBJ1-3; 9 bases are a match to TRBD1. J lost 7 bases, V lost 8 bases, and 9 bases had no gene match. The germline CDR1 and CDR2 sequences are SNHLY and FYNNEI. The CDR3 sequence is 14 residues long. In DNA form, the CDR3 reads TGTGCCAGCCGACCCTCGACAGGGGGTAACACCATATATTTT. Protein: CASRPSTGGNTIYF.

This clone was found once. Here the CDR3 DNA reads TGTGCCAGCAGTTCCTCCAGGGACTATAATTCACCCCTCCACTTT. Protein product: CASSSSRDYNSPLHF. The chain couples TRBV6-5 to TRBJ1-6; TRBD1 might be the D (5 bases). Looked up from germline, CDR1 is MNHEY and CDR2 is SVGAGI. Trimming took 4 bases from V and 3 from J, leaving 10 bases between them. This CDR3 has 15 residues.

The chain carries TRBV19 and TRBJ1-3; 11 positions agree with TRBD1. Losses at the gene ends were 3 bases for V and 4 bases for J; bases not matched to a gene: 5. The germline V gene has CDR1 LNHDA and CDR2 SQIVND (reference sequence). The CDR3 extends over 16 amino acids. The CDR3 protein is CASSISDRGPGNTIYF. CDR3 sequence (DNA): TGTGCCAGTAGTATCTCGGACAGGGGGCCCGGAAACACCATATATTTT.

This sequence joins TRBV15 and TRBJ1-1; 8 bases are a match to TRBD1. Unmatched junction bases numbered 8, after V lost 3 bases and J lost 5 bases. This CDR3 is built from 15 residues. The germline CDR1 and CDR2 sequences are LNHNV and YYDKDF (reference sequence). The CDR3 loop is CATSSTRGPVTEAFF. The DNA for the CDR3 is TGTGCCACCAGCAGCACCAGGGGGCCGGTTACTGAAGCTTTCTTT.

CDR3 sequence: CASSRSGGASDTQYF. The CDR3 DNA follows: TGTGCCAGCAGTCGTAGCGGGGGGGCCTCAGATACGCAGTATTTT. The rearrangement links TRBV2 to TRBJ2-3; 11 bases align to TRBD2. V gave up 5 bases and J gave up 4 bases; unmatched junction bases: 5. Germline loops: CDR1 SNHLY, CDR2 FYNNEI. The CDR3 covers 15 residues.

This clone was seen a few times. This chain links TRBV6-6 with TRBJ1-2; 7 nucleotides line up with TRBD1. The germline gives CDR1 MNHNY, CDR2 SVGAGI (reference sequence). The CDR3 extends over 15 amino acids. With V trimmed by 6 bases and J by 3 bases, 10 bases remained unmatched. CDR3 nucleotide sequence: TGTGCCAGCAGACACCGGGACAGTATGGACTATGGCTACACCTTC. Protein sequence: CASRHRDSMDYGYTF.

The chain recombines TRBV6-5 with TRBJ2-1, with D perhaps TRBD2 (5 bases). CDR1 and CDR2 (germline): MNHEY, SVGAGI. The CDR3 sequence is 16 residues long. The V end lost 2 bases, the J end lost 1 base, and 12 bases lay between the germline ends. The CDR3 nucleotides read TGTGCCAGCAGTTACGAGAGGGAAACGTCCTACAATGAGCAGTTCTTC. This codes for CASSYERETSYNEQFF.

This chain joins TRBV27 and TRBJ2-1, with 12 nucleotides matching TRBD1. Germline CDR1 and CDR2: MNHEY and SMNVEV (reference sequence). This CDR3 spans 16 amino acids. V was pared by 5 bases and J by 5 bases, with 7 bases of the junction left unmatched. CDR3 in amino acids: CASSTPGQGAHNEQFF. DNA of the CDR3: TGTGCCAGCAGTACGCCGGGACAGGGGGCCCACAATGAGCAGTTCTTC.

The chain employs TRBV6-6 and TRBJ2-2, with D possibly TRBD2 on 5 matching bases. The CDR3 contains 14 residues. Trimming shortened V by 6 bases and J by 6 bases, and 14 bases separated the two germline ends. The germline gives CDR1 MNHNY, CDR2 SVGAGI (reference sequence). CDR3 sequence: CASSTRTLAGELFF. In DNA form, the CDR3 reads TGTGCCAGCAGCACTAGAACCTTGGCCGGGGAGCTGTTTTTT.

This clone was seen only a few times. J is TRBJ2-7 and V is TRBV19; 11 nucleotides align to TRBD2. The CDR3 is 13 amino acids. Germline V gene sequence: CDR1 LNHDA, CDR2 SQIVND (reference sequence). V lost 6 bases and J lost 3; bases outside the gene matches: 1. The CDR3 DNA is TGTGCCAGTAGGACTAGCGGGAACTACGAGCAGTACTTC. This codes for CASRTSGNYEQYF.

This clone has a single count. The V call is TRBV5-4, the J call TRBJ2-3, with a tentative D call TRBD2 (5 bases). The CDR3 is 11 amino acids. CDR1 and CDR2 (germline): SGHNT, YYREEE (reference sequence). Trimming shortened V by 4 bases and J by 6 bases, and 6 bases separated the two germline ends. CDR3 coding DNA: TGTGCCAGCAGCCCGGGGGATACGCAGTATTTT. Amino acids: CASSPGDTQYF.

The CDR3 DNA reads TGTGCCATCAATACAGGGGGAAACACTGAAGCTTTCTTT. It codes for CAINTGGNTEAFF. The chain employs TRBV10-3 and TRBJ1-1; 8 bases fit TRBD1. The CDR3 totals 13 residues. Per the germline V gene, CDR1 is ENHRY and CDR2 is SYGVKD. Trimming cost V 7 bases and J 2 bases; bases outside gene matches: 3.

V is TRBV4-1 and J is TRBJ1-2, with 10 bases lining up with TRBD1. Trimming at V came to 3 bases and at J to 8 bases, leaving 9 bases not matched to a gene. Germline CDR1 is MGHRA and CDR2 is YSYEKL. The CDR3 length is 15 residues. Here the CDR3 DNA reads TGCGCCAGCAGCCAGCCTCGGGACAGGGGAGGCGGCTACACCTTC. Translating it yields CASSQPRDRGGGYTF.

CDR3 sequence reads: CASSTPEAAGTEAFF. CDR3 DNA: TGCGCCAGCAGTACCCCTGAGGCCGCGGGAACTGAAGCTTTCTTT. The rearrangement links TRBV10-2 to TRBJ1-1; D call uncertain. This CDR3 comprises 15 residues. V shed 5 bases and J shed 5 bases, with 18 bases lying between them. Per the germline V gene, CDR1 is WSHSY and CDR2 is SAAADI.

The J gene is TRBJ2-7, the V gene TRBV3-1 (or the pseudogene TRBV3-2); 7 bases align to TRBD1. Germline V gives CDR1 LGHDT, CDR2 YNNKEL (reference sequence). The CDR3 totals 14 residues. V shed 4 bases and J 5 bases; nucleotides not matched to a gene: 8. CDR3 coding DNA: TGTGCCAGCAGCCTCGGTGGGACAGCGCACGAGCAGTACTTC. Protein product: CASSLGGTAHEQYF.

The chain carries TRBV5-5 and TRBJ1-1, with TRBD1 as a possible D gene (6 bases). This CDR3 comprises 15 residues. CDR1 is SGHKS, CDR2 YYEKEE, per germline (reference sequence). V lost 2 bases to trimming and J lost 1 base, with 12 bases between them. In nucleotides, the CDR3 is TGTGCCAGCAGCTTTCTACCGGGACAGAACACTGAAGCTTTCTTT. Amino acid sequence: CASSFLPGQNTEAFF.